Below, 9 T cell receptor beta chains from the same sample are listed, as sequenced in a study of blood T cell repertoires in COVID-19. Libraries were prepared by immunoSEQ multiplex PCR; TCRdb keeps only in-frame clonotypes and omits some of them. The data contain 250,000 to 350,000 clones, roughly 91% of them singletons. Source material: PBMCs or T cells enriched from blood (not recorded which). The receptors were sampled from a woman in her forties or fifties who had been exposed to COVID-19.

Written as DNA, the CDR3 is TGTGCCAGCAGTTACACTACAGGGAAGGGAAACACCATATATTTT. Translated, it gives CASSYTTGKGNTIYF. The chain employs TRBV6-6 and TRBJ1-3, with D possibly matching TRBD1 (6 bases). The germline gives CDR1 MNHNY, CDR2 SVGAGI (reference sequence). This CDR3 is built from 15 residues. Trimming cost V 2 bases and J 4 bases, with 12 bases left between them.

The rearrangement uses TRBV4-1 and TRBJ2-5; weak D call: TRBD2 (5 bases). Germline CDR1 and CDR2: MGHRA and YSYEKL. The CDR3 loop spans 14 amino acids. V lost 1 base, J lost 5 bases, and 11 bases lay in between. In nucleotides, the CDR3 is TGCGCCAGCAGCCAAGCGCCGGGATCGGAGACCCAGTACTTC. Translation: CASSQAPGSETQYF.

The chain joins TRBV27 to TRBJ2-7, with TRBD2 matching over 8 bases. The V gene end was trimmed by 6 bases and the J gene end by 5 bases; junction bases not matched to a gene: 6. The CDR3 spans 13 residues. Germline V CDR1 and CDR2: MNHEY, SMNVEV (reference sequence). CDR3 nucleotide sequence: TGTGCCAGCAGCCGGGGGGGCCCCAACGAGCAGTACTTC. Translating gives CASSRGGPNEQYF.

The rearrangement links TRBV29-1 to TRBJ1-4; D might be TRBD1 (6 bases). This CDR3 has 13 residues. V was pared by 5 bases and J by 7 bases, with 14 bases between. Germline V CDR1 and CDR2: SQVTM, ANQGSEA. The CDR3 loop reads CSVRGAGGEKLFF. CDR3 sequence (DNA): TGCAGCGTTAGGGGGGCGGGAGGTGAAAAACTGTTTTTT.

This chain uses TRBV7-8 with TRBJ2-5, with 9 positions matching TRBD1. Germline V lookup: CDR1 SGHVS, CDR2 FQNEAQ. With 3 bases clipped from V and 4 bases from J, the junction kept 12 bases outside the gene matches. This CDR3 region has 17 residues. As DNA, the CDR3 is TGTGCCAGCAGCTTCTTGCCGGGACAGGGATCGGGAGAGACCCAGTACTTC. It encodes CASSFLPGQGSGETQYF.

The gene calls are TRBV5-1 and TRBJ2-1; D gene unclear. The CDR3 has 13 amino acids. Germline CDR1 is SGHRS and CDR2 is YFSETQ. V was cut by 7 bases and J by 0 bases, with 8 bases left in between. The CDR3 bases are TGCGCCAGCGCTTCCAGCTCCTACAATGAGCAGTTCTTC. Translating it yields CASASSSYNEQFF.

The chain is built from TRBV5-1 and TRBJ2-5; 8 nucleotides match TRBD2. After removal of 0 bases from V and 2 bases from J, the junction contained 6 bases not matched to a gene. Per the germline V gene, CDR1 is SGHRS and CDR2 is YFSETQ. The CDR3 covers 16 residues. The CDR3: CASSLGPAGEQETQYF. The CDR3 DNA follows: TGCGCCAGCAGCTTGGGGCCAGCGGGGGAGCAAGAGACCCAGTACTTC.

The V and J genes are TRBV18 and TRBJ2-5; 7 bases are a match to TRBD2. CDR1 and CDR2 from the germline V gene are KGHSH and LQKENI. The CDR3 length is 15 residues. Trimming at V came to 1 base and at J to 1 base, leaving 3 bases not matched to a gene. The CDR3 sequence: CASSPLGGGQETQYF. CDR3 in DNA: TGTGCCAGCTCACCACTTGGCGGGGGCCAAGAGACCCAGTACTTC.

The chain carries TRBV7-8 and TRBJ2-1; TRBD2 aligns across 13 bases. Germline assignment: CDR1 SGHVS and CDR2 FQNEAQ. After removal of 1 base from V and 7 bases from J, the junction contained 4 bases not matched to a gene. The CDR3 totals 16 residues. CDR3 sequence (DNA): TGTGCCAGCAGCTTAGAACTAGCGGGGGGGCGAAATGAGCAGTTCTTC. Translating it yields CASSLELAGGRNEQFF.